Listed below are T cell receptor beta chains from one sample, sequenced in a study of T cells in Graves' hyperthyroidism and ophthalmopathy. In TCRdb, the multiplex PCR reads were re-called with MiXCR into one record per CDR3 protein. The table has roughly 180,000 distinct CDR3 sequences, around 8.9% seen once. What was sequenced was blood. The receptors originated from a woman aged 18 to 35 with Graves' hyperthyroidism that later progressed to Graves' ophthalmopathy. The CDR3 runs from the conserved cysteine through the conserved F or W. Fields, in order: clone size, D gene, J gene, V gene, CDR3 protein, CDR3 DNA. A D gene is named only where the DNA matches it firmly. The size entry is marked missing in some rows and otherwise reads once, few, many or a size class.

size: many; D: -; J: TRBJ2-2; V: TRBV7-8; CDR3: CASSLMRGNTGELFF; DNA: TGTGCCAGCAGCTTAATGCGGGGGAACACCGGGGAGCTGTTTTTT
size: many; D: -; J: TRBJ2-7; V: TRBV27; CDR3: CASSFSTGYEQYF; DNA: TGTGCCAGCAGTTTTAGCACAGGGTACGAGCAGTACTTC
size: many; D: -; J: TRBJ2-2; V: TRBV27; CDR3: CASSFLRFWGDTGELFF; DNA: TGTGCCAGCAGTTTTCTCCGCTTTTGGGGGGACACCGGGGAGCTGTTTTTT
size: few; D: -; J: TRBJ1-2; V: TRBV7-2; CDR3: CASSSGTLGYTF; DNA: TGTGCCAGCAGCTCAGGGACACTTGGCTACACCTTC
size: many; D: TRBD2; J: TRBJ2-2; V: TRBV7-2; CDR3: CASSLASGGNTGELFF; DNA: TGTGCCAGCAGCTTGGCTAGCGGGGGGAACACCGGGGAGCTGTTTTTT
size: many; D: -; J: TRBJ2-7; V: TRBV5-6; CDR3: CASRAGTGYEQYF; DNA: TGTGCCAGCAGAGCCGGGACGGGATACGAGCAGTACTTC
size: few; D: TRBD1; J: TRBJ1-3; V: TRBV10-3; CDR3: CAISGGRGTIYF; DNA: TGTGCCATCAGTGGGGGCAGGGGGACCATATATTTT
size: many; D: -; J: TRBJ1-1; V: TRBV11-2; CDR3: CASSPPGVRGTEAFF; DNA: TGTGCCAGCAGCCCTCCGGGGGTAAGGGGCACTGAAGCTTTCTTT
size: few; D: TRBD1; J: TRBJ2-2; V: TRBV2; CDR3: CASSWDSRSFSYTGELFF; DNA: TGTGCCAGCAGCTGGGACAGTCGTTCATTCTCATACACCGGGGAGCTGTTTTTT
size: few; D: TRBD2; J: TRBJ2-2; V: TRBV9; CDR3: CASSARAGTPGELFF; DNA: TGTGCCAGCAGCGCCAGAGCGGGAACCCCCGGGGAGCTGTTTTTT
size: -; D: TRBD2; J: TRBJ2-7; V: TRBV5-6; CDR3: CASSYSGLVVPEQYF; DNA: TGTGCCAGCAGCTACTCGGGACTAGTGGTTCCCGAGCAGTACTTC
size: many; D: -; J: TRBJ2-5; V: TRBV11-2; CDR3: CASSLDLGSGETQYF; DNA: TGTGCCAGCAGCTTAGATCTCGGTAGCGGAGAGACCCAGTACTTC
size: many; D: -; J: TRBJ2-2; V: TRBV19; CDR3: CASSRGPNTGELFF; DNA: TGTGCCAGTAGTCGCGGACCGAACACCGGGGAGCTGTTTTTT
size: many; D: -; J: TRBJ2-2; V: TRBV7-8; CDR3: CASRTMGGRGNTGELFF; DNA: TGTGCCAGCAGGACTATGGGGGGGCGCGGGAACACCGGGGAGCTGTTTTTT
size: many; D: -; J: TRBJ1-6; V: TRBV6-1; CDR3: CASRTGAGSNSPLHF; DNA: TGTGCCAGCCGGACGGGGGCAGGTAGTAATTCACCCCTCCACTTT
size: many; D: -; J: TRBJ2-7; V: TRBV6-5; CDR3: CASSYSMAPGEQYF; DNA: TGTGCCAGCAGTTACTCGATGGCCCCTGGGGAGCAGTACTTC
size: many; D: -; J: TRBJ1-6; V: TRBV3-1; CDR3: CASSRGEESSPLHF; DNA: TGTGCCAGCAGCCGAGGGGAGGAGAGTTCACCCCTCCACTTT
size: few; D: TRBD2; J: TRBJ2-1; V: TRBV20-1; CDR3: CSARAVPSGSRNEQFF; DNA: TGCAGTGCTAGAGCTGTTCCCAGCGGGAGTAGGAATGAGCAGTTCTTC
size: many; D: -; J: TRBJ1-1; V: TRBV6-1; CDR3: CASSSTPGPTEAFF; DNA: TGTGCCAGCAGTTCCACCCCAGGGCCCACTGAAGCTTTCTTT
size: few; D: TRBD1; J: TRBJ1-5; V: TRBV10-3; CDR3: CAISVGQGENQSQHF; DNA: TGTGCCATCAGTGTGGGACAGGGGGAGAATCAGTCCCAGCATTTT
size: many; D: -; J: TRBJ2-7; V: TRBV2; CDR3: CASKGGDITFYEQYF; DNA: TGTGCCAGCAAGGGCGGGGACATCACTTTCTACGAGCAGTACTTC
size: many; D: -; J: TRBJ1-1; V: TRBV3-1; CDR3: CASSHGGRTEAFF; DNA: TGTGCCAGCAGCCATGGGGGTAGGACTGAAGCTTTCTTT
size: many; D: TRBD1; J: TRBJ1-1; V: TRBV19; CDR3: CASSIAGTGGTEAFF; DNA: TGTGCCAGTAGTATTGCGGGGACAGGGGGCACTGAAGCTTTCTTT
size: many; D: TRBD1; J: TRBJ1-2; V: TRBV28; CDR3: CASGTGTGKDKAF; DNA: TGTGCCAGCGGCACCGGGACAGGGAAAGATAAGGCCTTC
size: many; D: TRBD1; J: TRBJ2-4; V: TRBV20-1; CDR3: CSAGYRGLTKNIQYF; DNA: TGCAGTGCAGGCTACAGGGGGCTGACCAAAAACATTCAGTACTTC
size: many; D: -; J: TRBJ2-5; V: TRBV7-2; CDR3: CASSLGTAILETQYF; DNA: TGTGCCAGCAGCTTAGGGACAGCGATCCTAGAGACCCAGTACTTC
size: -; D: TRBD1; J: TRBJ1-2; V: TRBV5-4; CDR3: CASSSGQGRGYGYTF; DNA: TGTGCCAGCAGCTCGGGACAGGGGAGGGGCTATGGCTACACCTTC
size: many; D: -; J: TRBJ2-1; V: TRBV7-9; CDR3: CASSLGIAYLVNEQFF; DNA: TGTGCCAGCAGCTTAGGTATAGCATACCTGGTGAATGAGCAGTTCTTC
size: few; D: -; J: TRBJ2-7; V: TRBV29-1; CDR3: CSVRTTSYEQYF; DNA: TGCAGCGTCCGGACAACCAGCTACGAGCAGTACTTC
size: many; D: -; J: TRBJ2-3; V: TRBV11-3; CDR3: CASSLGGRFQSTDTQYF; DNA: TGTGCCAGCAGCTTAGGGGGGAGGTTCCAGAGCACAGATACGCAGTATTTT
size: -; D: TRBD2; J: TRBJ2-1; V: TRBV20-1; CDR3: CSALVLAGRGSYNEQFF; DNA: TGCAGTGCCCTGGTTCTAGCGGGAAGGGGCTCCTACAATGAGCAGTTCTTC
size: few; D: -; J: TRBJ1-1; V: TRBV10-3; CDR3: CAISDYTEAFF; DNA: TGTGCCATCAGTGACTACACTGAAGCTTTCTTT
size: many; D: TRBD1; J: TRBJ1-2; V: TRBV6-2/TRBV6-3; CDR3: CASSTGQGSAGYTF; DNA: TGTGCCAGCAGCACCGGACAGGGTTCAGCAGGCTACACCTTC
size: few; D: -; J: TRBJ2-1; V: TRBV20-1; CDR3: CSARDLRGLSYNEQFF; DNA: TGCAGTGCTAGAGATCTAAGGGGTTTGTCCTACAATGAGCAGTTCTTC
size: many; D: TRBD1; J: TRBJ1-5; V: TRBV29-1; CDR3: CSARQGFDQPQHF; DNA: TGCAGCGCAAGACAGGGGTTTGATCAGCCCCAGCATTTT
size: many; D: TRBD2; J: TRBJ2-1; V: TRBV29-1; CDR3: CSVEGLAGESTSYNEQFF; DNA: TGCAGCGTCGAAGGACTAGCGGGGGAGTCCACGTCCTACAATGAGCAGTTCTTC
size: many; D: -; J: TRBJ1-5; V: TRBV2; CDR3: CASSELEPGNQPQHF; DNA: TGTGCCAGCAGTGAACTAGAGCCAGGCAATCAGCCCCAGCATTTT
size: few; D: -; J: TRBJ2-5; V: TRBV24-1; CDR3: CATSDTWKETQYF; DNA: TGTGCCACCAGTGACACCTGGAAAGAGACCCAGTACTTC
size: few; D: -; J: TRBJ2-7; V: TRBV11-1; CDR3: CASSFRGSEVEQYF; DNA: TGTGCCAGCAGCTTTCGGGGGAGCGAGGTGGAGCAGTACTTC
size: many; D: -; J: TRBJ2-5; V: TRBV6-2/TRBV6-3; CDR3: CASSNAGPAFQYF; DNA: TGTGCCAGCAGTAACGCCGGGCCGGCGTTCCAGTACTTC
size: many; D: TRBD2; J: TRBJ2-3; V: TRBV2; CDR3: CASKLLAGGTTDTQYF; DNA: TGTGCCAGCAAACTCCTAGCGGGGGGGACCACAGATACGCAGTATTTT
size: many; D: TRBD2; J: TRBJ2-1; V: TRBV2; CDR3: CASRREGINEQFF; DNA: TGTGCCAGCAGGCGGGAGGGGATCAATGAGCAGTTCTTC
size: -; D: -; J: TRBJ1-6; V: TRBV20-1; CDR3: CSARPQGTSSYNSPLHF; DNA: TGCAGTGCTAGGCCCCAGGGAACCAGCTCCTATAATTCACCCCTCCACTTT
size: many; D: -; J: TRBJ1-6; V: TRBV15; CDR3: CATSSRGGAVSSYNSPLHF; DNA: TGTGCCACCAGCTCCAGAGGTGGAGCGGTAAGCTCCTATAATTCACCCCTCCACTTT
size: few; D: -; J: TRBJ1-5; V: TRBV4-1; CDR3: CASSQDRLGQPQHF; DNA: TGCGCCAGCAGCCAAGACCGTTTAGGACAGCCCCAGCATTTT
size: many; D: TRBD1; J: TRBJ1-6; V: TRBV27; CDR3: CASSFSTGGYNSPLHF; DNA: TGTGCCAGCAGTTTTTCGACAGGGGGGTATAATTCACCCCTCCACTTT
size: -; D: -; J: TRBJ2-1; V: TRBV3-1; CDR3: CASSEDYSVNEQFF; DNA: TGTGCCAGCAGCGAAGATTATAGCGTAAATGAGCAGTTCTTC
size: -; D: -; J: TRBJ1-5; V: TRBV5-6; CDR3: CASSLGGGTVNQPQHF; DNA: TGTGCCAGCAGCTTGGGAGGAGGGACGGTTAATCAGCCCCAGCATTTT
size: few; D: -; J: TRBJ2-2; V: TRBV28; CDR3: CASSHGTAKNTGELFF; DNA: TGTGCCAGCAGCCACGGGACCGCCAAGAACACCGGGGAGCTGTTTTTT
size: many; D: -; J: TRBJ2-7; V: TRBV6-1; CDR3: CASRGGPYEQYF; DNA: TGTGCCAGCCGTGGGGGGCCCTACGAGCAGTACTTC
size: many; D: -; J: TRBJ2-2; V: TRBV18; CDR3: CASSVLAGELFF; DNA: TGTGCCAGCTCAGTTTTGGCCGGGGAGCTGTTTTTT
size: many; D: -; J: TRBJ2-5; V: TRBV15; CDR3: CATSRDGGLVQETQYF; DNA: TGTGCCACCAGCAGAGATGGAGGGCTAGTCCAAGAGACCCAGTACTTC